This T cell receptor beta chain was sequenced during a study of blood T cell repertoires in COVID-19. Only in-frame clones appear in the TCRdb table, and some are missing; sequencing was by immunoSEQ multiplex PCR. The repertoire holds 200,000 to 250,000 clones, almost 85% seen once, with under 2.5% in the top ten. V dropped 3 bases and J dropped 1 base, with 15 bases sitting between them. This CDR3 is built from 16 residues. Germline assignment: CDR1 MRHNA and CDR2 SNTAGT. This receptor was obtained from a woman between 65 and 79 years old with COVID-19, enrolled during active disease. What was sequenced was peripheral blood. The J gene is TRBJ1-2, the V gene TRBV6-4, with D tentatively TRBD1 (6 bases). CDR3 DNA sequence: TGTGCCAGCAGTGAAACACCGGGACAAGTTAACTATGGCTACACCTTC. Translating gives CASSETPGQVNYGYTF.